The 2 T cell receptor beta chains presented below share a single source sample, sequenced in a study of T cells in Graves' hyperthyroidism and ophthalmopathy. It was RNA transcripts that yielded the amplified TCR beta CDR3 regions. Initially, a first-round RT-PCR of the TCR CDR3 employed the HTBI primer set. A single record per CDR3 protein comes from TCRdb applying MiXCR to the multiplex PCR reads. The sample lists hundreds of thousands of distinct CDR3 sequences, about 14% seen once, with around 12% in the top ten. The sequencing sample was made of blood. These receptors all stem from a woman between 50 and 59 years old with Graves' ophthalmopathy.

The J gene is TRBJ2-1, the V gene TRBV6-5, with D perhaps matching TRBD1 or TRBD2 (5 bases each). CDR3 size: 15 residues. The germline V gene has CDR1 MNHEY and CDR2 SVGAGI. V was trimmed by 0 bases and J by 6 bases, leaving 12 bases between them. CDR3 in amino acids: CASSYSGPSANEQFF. As DNA, the CDR3 is TGTGCCAGCAGTTACTCGGGACCCAGCGCCAATGAGCAGTTCTTC.

The genes are TRBV10-3 and TRBJ2-7; 9 bases fit TRBD2. CDR1 is ENHRY, CDR2 SYGVKD, per germline. This CDR3 region has 15 residues. V shed 2 bases, J shed 6 bases, and the junction held 8 bases outside the gene matches. The CDR3 nucleotides read TGTGCCATCAGTGAGGTAGCGGGAGCGGGTGGCGAGCAGTACTTC. Translated, it gives CAISEVAGAGGEQYF.